The sequence of this TCR beta chain was determined in a study of T cells in Graves' hyperthyroidism and ophthalmopathy. Study details: Before any treatment, at initial diagnosis, peripheral blood was collected. Study findings and constraints: Researchers found most expanded thyroid clonotypes above 0.001 in blood as well. Stable hyperthyroidism and ophthalmopathy were separated using 13 V-J signatures.

Researchers amplified the TCR beta CDR3 regions from RNA transcripts. The HTBI primer set was used in a first-round RT-PCR of the TCR CDR3. TCRdb re-analysed the multiplex PCR reads in MiXCR, keeping a single row per CDR3 protein. The sample has over 350,000 distinct CDR3 sequences, roughly an eighth seen once; the top ten hold 25% to 30%. Uncontrolled infection, other autoimmune disease, pregnancy or lactation barred patients from enrollment. This CDR3 contains 13 residues. The germline gives CDR1 MDHEN, CDR2 SYDVKM. With 4 bases clipped from V and 7 bases from J, the junction kept 4 bases outside the gene matches. This clonotype was seen a few times. Its antigen is as yet unknown.

This receptor was obtained from a man between 45 and 60 years old with Graves' ophthalmopathy. Sequenced input: blood. The V call is TRBV28, the J call TRBJ1-5; the match to TRBD1 covers 7 bases. CDR3 residues: CASSSTGVQPQHF. The CDR3 nucleotides are TGTGCCAGCAGTTCAACAGGGGTCCAGCCCCAGCATTTT.